This TCR beta chain was identified during a study of naive and memory T cell subsets. General study points: Clonotypes are single alpha or beta chains, not paired receptors.

In this sample, this clonotype turned up many times. Its target is not known. This CDR3 has 13 residues. V lost 1 base, J lost 4 bases, and 7 bases lay in between. Germline V lookup: CDR1 SGHVS, CDR2 FNYEAQ. The beta constant-region primer was an equimolar mix of two oligonucleotides covering TRBC1 and TRBC2. Nested alpha and beta constant-region primers with the SP2 primer drove four PCR rounds on ligated cDNA. TCRdb passed the UMI-ligation and nested PCR reads through MiXCR, listing each CDR3 protein once. Of 95,000 to 150,000 distinct CDR3 sequences listed, just over 35% are singletons. The sequence was collected from a human donor in good health. This sequence joins TRBV7-6 and TRBJ2-5; D call uncertain. The sequenced sample was central memory CD4+ T cells from blood. This CDR3 reads CASSLVGSETQYF. DNA for the CDR3: TGTGCCAGCAGCTTAGTGGGTTCAGAGACCCAGTACTTC.